A single sample gave rise to the 10 T cell receptor beta chains below, sequenced in a study of identical twins. From the 5' RACE reads, TCRdb called clonotypes with MiXCR, one entry per CDR3 protein. The sample consists of about 500,000 distinct CDR3 sequences, approximately 14% of them appearing once. Another study also made use of these data, one on yellow fever vaccine responses in identical twins.

Sequenced input: CD4+ T cells sorted from blood. The receptors were gathered from a woman younger than 35 in good health.

This clonotype has at least ten counts. The genes are TRBV9 and TRBJ1-1; maybe TRBD1 (6 bases). The CDR3 contains 15 residues. Germline V CDR1 and CDR2: SGDLS, YYNGEE. V was trimmed by 1 base and J by 0 bases, leaving 10 bases between them. The CDR3 nucleotides are TGTGCCAGCAGCGTACACGGACAGATGAACACTGAAGCTTTCTTT. Its protein product is CASSVHGQMNTEAFF.

The gene calls are TRBV29-1 and TRBJ1-4, with TRBD1 matching 7 bases. CDR1 is SQVTM and CDR2 is ANQGSEA in the germline V gene. The CDR3 is 14 residues long. The J segment lost 10 bases and the V segment lost 1 base, leaving 9 bases of the junction unmatched. CDR3 amino acids: CSVEGGDRAGKLFF. The CDR3 DNA follows: TGCAGCGTTGAAGGGGGAGACAGGGCTGGAAAACTGTTTTTT.

The chain is built from TRBV20-1 and TRBJ2-7; tentatively, D is TRBD2 (6 bases). V shed 0 bases and J shed 1 base, with 19 bases lying between them. Germline CDR1 and CDR2: DFQATT and SNEGSKA (reference sequence). The CDR3 is made up of 17 amino acids. DNA for the CDR3: TGCAGTGCTAGAGATGATGCGGGGCGGGGTAGGTCCTACGAGCAGTACTTC. Translation gives CSARDDAGRGRSYEQYF.

This clonotype was observed a few times. This rearrangement joins TRBV3-1 to TRBJ2-7, with 7 bases aligning to TRBD2. V shed 5 bases, J shed 7 bases, and the junction held 8 bases outside the gene matches. The CDR3 contains 13 residues. Germline loops: CDR1 LGHDT, CDR2 YNNKEL (reference sequence). The CDR3 DNA reads as TGTGCCAGCAGCGGGAGGGCCTTATTGGAGCAGTACTTC. Translated: CASSGRALLEQYF.

This clonotype was seen ten or more times. The V call is TRBV5-1, the J call TRBJ2-7; the D is unclear. Germline V gene sequence: CDR1 SGHRS, CDR2 YFSETQ. Trimming stripped 2 bases from V and 2 bases from J, with 14 bases between. CDR3 length equals 15 residues. The CDR3 reads CASSFLGQATYEQYF. The CDR3 nucleotides read TGCGCCAGCAGCTTCCTAGGGCAGGCGACCTACGAGCAGTACTTC.

V is TRBV18 and J is TRBJ2-7, with TRBD1 matching over 7 bases. The CDR3 extends over 15 amino acids. CDR1 and CDR2 from the germline V gene are KGHSH and LQKENI. With 6 bases clipped from V and 2 bases from J, the junction kept 10 bases outside the gene matches. This CDR3 reads CASSLHTGQTYEQYF. In DNA, the CDR3 is TGTGCCAGCTCCCTTCATACGGGACAGACCTACGAGCAGTACTTC. Together with reference TRBV18 and TRBJ2-7, the CDR3 gives the full variable domain: NAGVMQNPRHLVRRRGQEARLRCSPMKGHSHVYWYRQLPEEGLKFMVYLQKENIIDESGMPKERFSAEFPKEGPSILRIQQVVRGDSAAYFCASSLHTGQTYEQYFGPGTRLTVT.

The chain joins TRBV7-2 to TRBJ2-7; D possibly corresponds to TRBD1 (5 bases). The CDR3 totals 13 residues. Trimming took off 5 bases at V and 3 bases at J, with 11 bases between the two ends. CDR1 SGHTA and CDR2 FQGNSA come from the germline V gene. This CDR3 reads CASSTRQIYEQYF. The CDR3 nucleotides are TGTGCCAGCAGCACTCGACAGATCTACGAGCAGTACTTC.

This CDR3 is CASSLDAEKLFF. Written as DNA, the CDR3 is TGCGCCAGCAGCTTGGATGCCGAAAAACTGTTTTTT. The J gene is TRBJ1-4, the V gene TRBV5-1, with D unclear. With 0 bases removed from V and 8 bases from J, the gap between germline ends came to 5 bases. The CDR3 sequence is 12 residues long. CDR1 and CDR2 (germline): SGHRS, YFSETQ.

V gene TRBV4-3 combines with J gene TRBJ2-2; D possibly corresponds to TRBD1 (6 bases). CDR1 is LGHNA, CDR2 YSLEER, per germline. V lost 4 bases, J lost 7 bases, and 16 bases lay in between. The CDR3 spans 15 residues. The CDR3 DNA sequence: TGCGCCAGCAGCCCCCGGGCAGGGGCAGTCGGGGAGCTGTTTTTT. As protein: CASSPRAGAVGELFF.

This clonotype showed up many times. The chain joins TRBV24-1 to TRBJ2-3; TRBD1 matches at 8 bases. CDR1 KGHDR and CDR2 SFDVKD come from the germline V gene. This CDR3 comprises 13 residues. Trimming took 2 bases from V and 9 from J; bases not matched to a gene: 3. In DNA form, the CDR3 reads TGTGCCACCAGTGATTCGAACAGGGGGACGCAGTATTTT. Residues: CATSDSNRGTQYF.